The 20 T cell receptor beta chains in this list originate from one sample, sequenced in a study of long-term antiretroviral therapy in people with HIV. The immunoSEQ assay was v3.0, run at survey level. Here immunoSEQ multiplex PCR was the method, and the copy in TCRdb shows in-frame clones only, minus some. The table shows over 15,000 clones, with approximately 75% occurring only once. This specimen was unsorted PBMCs, taken 1.5 years before starting antiretroviral therapy. The source is a woman in her fifties or sixties with HIV.

The chain employs TRBV9 and TRBJ1-1, with a tentative D call TRBD1 (5 bases). The V end lost 5 bases, the J end lost 1 base, and 9 bases lay between the germline ends. The length of the CDR3 is 13 residues. Per the germline V gene, CDR1 is SGDLS and CDR2 is YYNGEE. The CDR3 is CASSLQGNTEAFF. The CDR3 DNA reads as TGTGCCAGCAGTCTCCAGGGGAACACTGAAGCTTTCTTT.

The V call is TRBV11-2, the J call TRBJ2-2, with D perhaps matching TRBD1 (5 bases). V lost 6 bases and J lost 0, with 14 bases in between. The CDR3 runs to 16 residues. Germline V gives CDR1 SGHAT, CDR2 FQNNGV. CDR3 in DNA: TGTGCCAGCAGGGACACCGGACGTACGAACACCGGGGAGCTGTTTTTT. Its translation: CASRDTGRTNTGELFF.

The chain joins TRBV2 to TRBJ1-1; the D gene is possibly TRBD1 (6 bases). The length of the CDR3 is 13 residues. Germline CDR1 SNHLY, CDR2 FYNNEI. V gave up 6 bases and J gave up 1 base, with 9 bases separating them. This chain's CDR3 is CASRADRNTEAFF. The CDR3 DNA reads TGTGCCAGCAGGGCGGACAGGAACACTGAAGCTTTCTTT.

Remarks on this clone: One base separates it from a far larger clone, so it is likely a read error. Other nucleotide sequences in the sample specify the same CDR3. V and J are TRBV5-1 and TRBJ2-7, with 12 nucleotides matching TRBD1. Per germline, CDR1 SGHRS and CDR2 YFSETQ. Trimming took 5 bases from V and 4 from J; bases not matched to a gene: 4. The CDR3 is 14 residues long. CDR3 amino acids: CASRPGQGAYEQYF. The DNA of the CDR3 is TGCGCCAGCAGACCGGGACAGGGGGCGTACGAGCAGTACTTC.

The V and J genes are TRBV18 and TRBJ2-5; 7 bases fit TRBD1. Germline trimming cut 0 bases from V and 7 bases from J; bases unmatched to any gene: 14. There are 17 residues in the CDR3. Germline CDR1 and CDR2: KGHSH and LQKENI. CDR3 loop: CASSPPNRDRDVSTQYF. The DNA of the CDR3 is TGTGCCAGCTCACCACCGAATCGGGACAGAGATGTTTCGACCCAGTACTTC.

This chain links TRBV5-1 with TRBJ1-4; a weak D match, TRBD1 (5 bases). The CDR3 consists of 14 residues. V was shortened by 4 bases and J by 8 bases, with 15 bases between the two germline ends. CDR1 is SGHRS and CDR2 is YFSETQ in the germline V gene. CDR3 sequence: CASSQRDGEEKLFF. The DNA for the CDR3 is TGCGCCAGCAGCCAACGGGACGGAGAGGAAAAACTGTTTTTT.

This chain connects TRBV9 to TRBJ1-1; tentative D call: TRBD1 (5 bases). The CDR3 length is 14 residues. Germline CDR1 reads SGDLS; CDR2 reads YYNGEE. V shed 2 bases and J shed 0 bases, with 8 bases lying between them. The CDR3 loop is CASSVWGVNTEAFF. The CDR3 nucleotides are TGTGCCAGCAGCGTTTGGGGGGTGAACACTGAAGCTTTCTTT.

This chain links TRBV30 with TRBJ2-1; D uncertain. CDR1 GTSNPN and CDR2 SVGIG come from the germline V gene (reference sequence). This CDR3 contains 13 residues. Trimming removed 3 bases from V and 4 bases from J, with 10 bases in between. The CDR3 protein is CAWRSQAYNEQFF. The DNA of the CDR3 is TGTGCCTGGAGAAGCCAGGCGTACAATGAGCAGTTCTTC.

This chain joins TRBV14 and TRBJ1-1; D perhaps matches TRBD1 (5 bases). Germline V lookup: CDR1 SGHDN, CDR2 FVKESK. Trimming pared 2 bases from V and 4 bases from J, leaving 17 bases between. The CDR3 length is 16 residues. CDR3 region: CASSQLSPRAGTEAFF. For the CDR3, the DNA is TGTGCCAGCAGCCAACTTAGCCCCAGGGCTGGCACTGAAGCTTTCTTT. Combining the CDR3 with reference TRBV14 and TRBJ1-1 gives the whole variable domain EAGVTQFPSHSVIEKGQTVTLRCDPISGHDNLYWYRRVMGKEIKFLLHFVKESKQDESGMPNNRFLAERTGGTYSTLKVQPAELEDSGVYFCASSQLSPRAGTEAFFGQGTRLTVV.

Only a few counts were recorded for this clone. The rearrangement joins TRBV7-9 to TRBJ1-1; D remains ambiguous. The CDR3 runs to 13 residues. The V and J ends lost 1 base and 6 bases respectively, with 9 bases between them. Germline V CDR1 and CDR2: SEHNR, FQNEAQ (reference sequence). The CDR3 sequence: CASSLEWRAEAFF. DNA for the CDR3: TGTGCCAGCAGCTTAGAGTGGAGGGCTGAAGCTTTCTTT.

This chain joins TRBV9 and TRBJ1-6; D is unresolved. Trimming removed 3 bases at V and 10 bases at J, with 23 bases between. The CDR3 has 17 residues. The germline V gene encodes CDR1 SGDLS and CDR2 YYNGEE. CDR3 residues: CASSATNTWAPGSPLHF. CDR3 coding DNA: TGTGCCAGCAGCGCCACGAACACATGGGCCCCTGGGTCACCCCTCCACTTT.

The rearrangement links TRBV27 to TRBJ2-1; 7 bases are shared with TRBD2. Germline assignment: CDR1 MNHEY and CDR2 SMNVEV (reference sequence). This CDR3 has 14 amino acids. V dropped 8 bases and J dropped 12; count of bases not matched to a gene: 16. The CDR3 loop reads CASLGGTGNRGQFF. The CDR3, as DNA: TGTGCCAGCCTCGGGGGGACTGGGAACCGTGGGCAGTTCTTC.

V gene TRBV10-3 combines with J gene TRBJ2-5, with TRBD2 matching over 9 bases. CDR1 and CDR2 from the germline V gene are ENHRY and SYGVKD. This CDR3 contains 14 residues. V trimming: 1 base; J trimming: 5 bases; junction bases outside the gene matches: 2. The CDR3 nucleotides read TGTGCCATCAGTGAGTTCAGCGGGGGGGAGACCCAGTACTTC. Its protein product is CAISEFSGGETQYF.

This sequence joins TRBV9 and TRBJ1-2; 8 bases match TRBD1. The V and J ends lost 4 bases and 5 bases, in that order; junction bases with no gene match: 10. CDR3 length: 15 amino acids. CDR1 and CDR2 (germline): SGDLS, YYNGEE. The CDR3 bases are TGTGCCAGCAGCCCCGAGGACAGGGCATTGTATGGCTACACCTTC. It encodes CASSPEDRALYGYTF.

The chain couples TRBV5-6 to TRBJ2-6; 10 bases map to TRBD2. This CDR3 is built from 18 residues. J lost 4 bases, V lost 4 bases, and 11 bases had no gene match. Germline V CDR1 and CDR2: SGHDT, YYEEEE. CDR3 protein: CASSPDSGGWGGANVLTF. The CDR3 region has the DNA TGTGCCAGCAGCCCCGATAGCGGGGGGTGGGGAGGGGCCAACGTCCTGACTTTC.

The V and J genes are TRBV19 and TRBJ1-1, with D possibly being TRBD1 (6 bases). CDR1 LNHDA and CDR2 SQIVND come from the germline V gene (reference sequence). CDR3 length: 13 residues. Trimming took off 6 bases at V and 5 bases at J, with 13 bases between the two ends. The CDR3 DNA reads TGTGCCAGTAGATGGGGAACAGGGACTGAAGCTTTCTTT. Its protein product is CASRWGTGTEAFF. Filled out from reference TRBV19 and TRBJ1-1, the complete variable domain reads DGGITQSPKYLFRKEGQNVTLSCEQNLNHDAMYWYRQDPGQGLRLIYYSQIVNDFQKGDIAEGYSVSREKKESFPLTVTSAQKNPTAFYLCASRWGTGTEAFFGQGTRLTVV.

This clone was counted between two and nine times. The chain uses TRBV5-1 and TRBJ1-1, with a tentative D call TRBD1 (5 bases). The CDR3 is 13 residues long. CDR1 is SGHRS and CDR2 is YFSETQ in the germline V gene. Trimming cost V 1 base and J 1 base, with 5 bases left between them. The CDR3 here is CASSLTGNTEAFF. The CDR3 nucleotides read TGCGCCAGCAGCTTGACAGGGAACACTGAAGCTTTCTTT.

The chain employs TRBV5-4 and TRBJ1-5; no reliable D call. The CDR3 spans 14 residues. Germline CDR1 and CDR2: SGHNT and YYREEE (reference sequence). Trimming removed 0 bases at V and 5 bases at J, with 9 bases between. CDR3: CASSLAVRYQPQHF. Written as DNA, the CDR3 is TGTGCCAGCAGCTTGGCCGTCAGATATCAGCCCCAGCATTTT.

V usage is TRBV5-6 and J usage is TRBJ2-3; tentative D call: TRBD2 (6 bases). The germline gives CDR1 SGHDT, CDR2 YYEEEE. V was cut by 4 bases and J by 2 bases, with 11 bases left in between. The CDR3 totals 14 residues. The CDR3: CASSPGGYTDTQYF. DNA for the CDR3: TGTGCCAGCAGCCCTGGAGGGTACACAGATACGCAGTATTTT.

This CDR3 is CASSFGLYGYTF. CDR3 bases: TGTGCCAGCAGCTTCGGCCTCTATGGCTACACCTTC. The chain links TRBV11-2 to TRBJ1-2; no reliable D call. V was shortened by 3 bases and J by 4 bases, with 6 bases between the two germline ends. Germline CDR1 SGHAT, CDR2 FQNNGV. The length of the CDR3 is 12 residues.